Below are 27 T cell receptor beta chains sequenced from a single sample in a study of T-cell memory formation after mild COVID-19. Each CDR3 protein is one row after TCRdb ran MiXCR on the 5' RACE reads. The table includes hundreds of thousands of distinct CDR3 sequences, under 20% detected once. What was sequenced was PBMCs or a T cell subset sorted from them (not recorded which). All receptors derive from an adult woman who had mild COVID-19 (a few samples of this study predate the infection). Cell type and time point are not known.

The chain is built from TRBV24-1 and TRBJ2-1; 10 nucleotides agree with TRBD1. This CDR3 contains 17 residues. CDR1 KGHDR and CDR2 SFDVKD come from the germline V gene. J lost 5 bases, V lost 3 bases, and 9 bases had no gene match. This CDR3 is CATSDPNDRGLHNEQFF. The CDR3 nucleotides are TGTGCCACCAGTGATCCAAATGACAGGGGGCTCCACAATGAGCAGTTCTTC.

The rearrangement joins TRBV7-2 to TRBJ2-7, with D perhaps matching TRBD2 (6 bases). V was trimmed by 1 base and J by 2 bases, leaving 24 bases between them. CDR3 length: 19 residues. The germline V gene has CDR1 SGHTA and CDR2 FQGNSA. CDR3 sequence (DNA): TGTGCCAGCAGCTTAGTTTCGGCGGGGCGGGGAGCGGCACCCTACGAGCAGTACTTC. Protein: CASSLVSAGRGAAPYEQYF. Complete variable domain (other parts from reference TRBV7-2 and TRBJ2-7): GAGVSQSPSNKVTEKGKDVELRCDPISGHTALYWYRQSLGQGLEFLIYFQGNSAPDKSGLPSDRFSAERTGGSVSTLTIQRTQQEDSAVYLCASSLVSAGRGAAPYEQYFGPGTRLTVT.

This clonotype was seen a handful of times. V usage is TRBV19 and J usage is TRBJ2-1, with a tentative D call TRBD1 (6 bases). Trimming took 0 bases from V and 4 from J, leaving 19 bases between them. Germline-derived CDR1 and CDR2 are LNHDA and SQIVND (reference sequence). CDR3 length: 18 amino acids. The CDR3 protein is CASSIDRLGQMRYNEQFF. The CDR3 DNA sequence: TGTGCCAGTAGTATAGATCGACTCGGACAGATGAGATACAATGAGCAGTTCTTC.

The chain combines TRBV6-2 or TRBV6-3 with TRBJ2-1; the D gene is possibly TRBD2 (5 bases). Germline CDR1 is MNHEY and CDR2 is SVGEGT. The CDR3 sequence is 22 residues long. The V end lost 2 bases, the J end lost 0 bases, and 29 bases lay between the germline ends. CDR3 sequence (DNA): TGTGCCAGCAGTTACGGGGAGTTACGTGAAGTGGGGAGCGTGGGCTCCTACAATGAGCAGTTCTTC. Its translation is CASSYGELREVGSVGSYNEQFF.

The chain uses TRBV7-9 and TRBJ2-1; 12 nucleotides line up with TRBD1. The CDR3 runs 15 residues. The V gene's germline CDR1 is SEHNR and CDR2 FQNEAQ (reference sequence). V was pared by 10 bases and J by 6 bases, with 10 bases of the junction left unmatched. CDR3 nucleotides: TGTGCCACTAGTCTCTGGGACAGGGGGCCCAATGAGCAGTTCTTC. This translates into CATSLWDRGPNEQFF.

The rearrangement joins TRBV7-9 to TRBJ2-1; unclear D gene. The CDR3 spans 12 residues. Germline assignment: CDR1 SEHNR and CDR2 FQNEAQ (reference sequence). The CDR3 DNA sequence: TGTGGGGCCGGGCGGTTATACAATGAGCAGTTCTTC. Amino acids: CGAGRLYNEQFF.

The rearrangement links TRBV12-3 or TRBV12-4 to TRBJ1-2; 8 bases are shared with TRBD1. V trimming: 6 bases; J trimming: 5 bases; junction bases outside the gene matches: 5. This CDR3 is 13 amino acids long. The CDR3, as DNA: TGTGCCAGCAGCACCCAGGGGGCTTATGGCTACACCTTC. It yields the protein CASSTQGAYGYTF.

There are many counts of this clonotype. This chain links TRBV7-6 with TRBJ2-7, with a weak D call TRBD1 (7 bases). The germline V and J ends were trimmed by 6 bases and 0 bases, with 12 bases remaining between them. This CDR3 comprises 14 residues. Germline CDR1 is SGHVS and CDR2 is FNYEAQ. The CDR3 coding sequence is TGTGCCAGCAGGCGGGACAGCCACTCCTACGAGCAGTACTTC. This translates into CASRRDSHSYEQYF.

The chain carries TRBV6-6 and TRBJ1-1; D not resolved. The CDR3 runs to 10 residues. Trimming stripped 8 bases from V and 5 bases from J, with 6 bases between. Germline CDR1 MNHNY, CDR2 SVGAGI (reference sequence). As DNA, the CDR3 is TGTGCCAGCGGGAGGACTGAAGCTTTCTTT. Protein: CASGRTEAFF.

The V call is TRBV30, the J call TRBJ2-3; TRBD2 aligns across 13 bases. The CDR3 totals 15 residues. V lost 2 bases to trimming and J lost 5 bases; unmatched junction nucleotides: 4. Germline V lookup: CDR1 GTSNPN, CDR2 SVGIG (reference sequence). The chain's CDR3 is CAWSLRLAGGDTQYF. The CDR3 bases are TGTGCCTGGAGTCTTCGACTAGCGGGAGGAGATACGCAGTATTTT.

This sequence joins TRBV12-3 or TRBV12-4 and TRBJ1-5; TRBD1 might be the D (6 bases). Trimming took off 5 bases at V and 6 bases at J, with 11 bases between the two ends. The CDR3 spans 13 residues. The CDR3 region has the DNA TGTGCCAGCAGTGAACAGGGTCCTCAGCCCCAGCATTTT. Translating it yields CASSEQGPQPQHF.

V gene TRBV5-6 combines with J gene TRBJ1-6; possibly TRBD1 for D (5 bases). Germline-derived CDR1 and CDR2 are SGHDT and YYEEEE. This CDR3 region has 14 residues. V lost 1 base and J lost 7, with 9 bases in between. In DNA, the CDR3 is TGTGCCAGCAGCTTGAGCAGGGAGAATTCACCCCTCCACTTT. Translation gives CASSLSRENSPLHF.

This sequence joins TRBV20-1 and TRBJ2-5; tentative D call: TRBD1 (7 bases). The germline V gene has CDR1 DFQATT and CDR2 SNEGSKA (reference sequence). This CDR3 has 14 amino acids. Trimming removed 3 bases from V and 5 bases from J, with 16 bases in between. CDR3 amino acids: CSARRRGRLETQYF. Written as DNA, the CDR3 is TGCAGTGCTAGGCGGAGGGGGCGCTTGGAGACCCAGTACTTC.

The gene calls are TRBV30 and TRBJ2-7; weak D call: TRBD2 (5 bases). The germline V gene has CDR1 GTSNPN and CDR2 SVGIG (reference sequence). V was trimmed by 1 base and J by 1 base, leaving 20 bases between them. This CDR3 has 17 amino acids. The CDR3, as DNA: TGTGCCTGGAGTGCCCACCGCGGGCGCAAGGCGTCCTACGAGCAGTACTTC. Its translation: CAWSAHRGRKASYEQYF. Drawing the rest from reference TRBV30 and TRBJ2-7, the complete variable domain is SQTIHQWPATLVQPVGSPLSLECTVEGTSNPNLYWYRQAAGRGLQLLFYSVGIGQISSEVPQNLSASRPQDRQFILSSKKLLLSDSGFYLCAWSAHRGRKASYEQYFGPGTRLTVT.

This clonotype was seen a few times. The rearrangement uses TRBV30 and TRBJ2-5, with 14 bases matching TRBD2. After removal of 4 bases from V and 5 bases from J, the junction contained 9 bases not matched to a gene. Germline CDR1 reads GTSNPN; CDR2 reads SVGIG (reference sequence). The CDR3 totals 16 residues. The CDR3 here is CAWNSGTSGGGETQYF. DNA for the CDR3: TGTGCCTGGAATTCTGGGACTAGCGGGGGAGGCGAGACCCAGTACTTC.

The table lists this clonotype with a few counts. The gene calls are TRBV29-1 and TRBJ2-3; TRBD1 might be the D (5 bases). CDR3 length: 15 residues. Deletions cut 3 bases from V and 4 bases from J, with 17 bases between. The germline V gene has CDR1 SQVTM and CDR2 ANQGSEA. The CDR3 bases are TGCAGCGTTGATAACAGGAAAGTATCGCCAGATACGCAGTATTTT. Translating gives CSVDNRKVSPDTQYF.

The CDR3 bases are TGCGCCAGCAGCCAAGGGGACTGGCGGGGGCCCCAAGAGACCCAGTACTTC. Encoded protein: CASSQGDWRGPQETQYF. The chain recombines TRBV4-1 with TRBJ2-5; tentatively, D is TRBD2 (7 bases). The CDR3 totals 17 residues. Trimming stripped 1 base from V and 1 base from J, with 16 bases between. Per germline, CDR1 MGHRA and CDR2 YSYEKL.

In this sample, this clonotype turned up a few times. V and J are TRBV12-3 or TRBV12-4 and TRBJ1-1, with 9 bases fitting TRBD1. The CDR3 spans 17 residues. Trimming removed 7 bases from V and 2 bases from J; junction bases left unmatched: 14. CDR3 bases: TGTGCCAGCAACGGGGACAGGGCGGTCGGCGTTAACACTGAAGCTTTCTTT. This gives the protein CASNGDRAVGVNTEAFF.

The J gene is TRBJ2-2, the V gene TRBV6-5; TRBD2 agrees at 9 bases. This CDR3 is built from 16 residues. Germline trimming cut 4 bases from V and 5 bases from J; bases unmatched to any gene: 8. Germline CDR1 is MNHEY and CDR2 is SVGAGI. The CDR3 reads CASSSGLAHGTGELFF. Here the CDR3 DNA reads TGTGCCAGCAGTTCCGGACTAGCGCACGGGACCGGGGAGCTGTTTTTT.

Only a few counts were recorded for this clonotype. This chain links TRBV20-1 with TRBJ2-2; possibly TRBD1 or TRBD2 for D (5 bases each). This CDR3 is built from 16 residues. Germline V gene data show CDR1 as DFQATT and CDR2 as SNEGSKA (reference sequence). Trimming left V 0 bases short and J 0 bases short, with 11 bases between. The CDR3: CSARDPRGSNTGELFF. The CDR3 coding sequence is TGCAGTGCTAGAGATCCGAGGGGATCGAACACCGGGGAGCTGTTTTTT.

This clonotype was observed at least ten times. The V gene is TRBV7-2, the J gene TRBJ2-3; perhaps TRBD1 as D (6 bases). The CDR3 is made up of 14 amino acids. V dropped 6 bases and J dropped 0 bases, with 10 bases sitting between them. Germline V gene lookup returns CDR1 SGHTA and CDR2 FQGNSA. The CDR3 nucleotides read TGTGCCAGCAGTTTGGACAGAAGCACAGATACGCAGTATTTT. It codes for CASSLDRSTDTQYF. The variable domain in full, with the rest retrieved from reference TRBV7-2 and TRBJ2-3, is GAGVSQSPSNKVTEKGKDVELRCDPISGHTALYWYRQSLGQGLEFLIYFQGNSAPDKSGLPSDRFSAERTGGSVSTLTIQRTQQEDSAVYLCASSLDRSTDTQYFGPGTRLTVL.

The genes are TRBV6-4 and TRBJ2-1; D may be TRBD2 (5 bases). CDR1 is MRHNA, CDR2 SNTAGT, per germline. V was shortened by 0 bases and J by 6 bases, with 9 bases between the two germline ends. This CDR3 region has 14 residues. The CDR3 loop is CASSDSAGSNEQFF. CDR3 nucleotide sequence: TGTGCCAGCAGTGACTCGGCGGGCTCCAATGAGCAGTTCTTC.

This clonotype was recorded a few times. The rearrangement joins TRBV27 to TRBJ1-1; D not resolved. The V gene lost 2 bases and the J gene lost 7 bases, with 11 bases spanning the gap. The CDR3 consists of 13 residues. The germline gives CDR1 MNHEY, CDR2 SMNVEV (reference sequence). The CDR3 nucleotides read TGTGCCAGCAGTTTAGAGGGCAGAGGTGAAGCTTTCTTT. It yields the protein CASSLEGRGEAFF.

This chain joins TRBV5-1 and TRBJ1-1; a weak D match, TRBD1 (5 bases). This CDR3 comprises 13 residues. Germline V CDR1 and CDR2: SGHRS, YFSETQ. Trimming left V 2 bases short and J 10 bases short, with 15 bases between. DNA of the CDR3: TGCGCCAGCAGCTTAGGAGAGACGGGGGGAGCTTTCTTT. Translation: CASSLGETGGAFF.

This sequence joins TRBV7-2 and TRBJ2-3; 7 positions match TRBD1. The CDR3 has 14 amino acids. Germline V lookup: CDR1 SGHTA, CDR2 FQGNSA. V lost 9 bases to trimming and J lost 1 base; unmatched junction nucleotides: 7. CDR3 nucleotides: TGTGCCAGTTCTACAGGGGTGGGCACAGATACGCAGTATTTT. Amino acids: CASSTGVGTDTQYF.

In its sample, this clonotype was seen a few times. The chain joins TRBV5-1 to TRBJ1-2, with TRBD1 matching over 8 bases. CDR1 and CDR2 (germline): SGHRS, YFSETQ. The junction had 5 bases not matched to a gene; V was cut back by 4 bases and J by 3 bases. The CDR3 contains 14 residues. Here the CDR3 DNA reads TGCGCCAGCAGCCAGGGACAGGTAGACTATGGCTACACCTTC. It specifies CASSQGQVDYGYTF.

V gene TRBV29-1 combines with J gene TRBJ2-7; 8 positions agree with TRBD1. V shed 6 bases and J 1 base; nucleotides not matched to a gene: 5. The CDR3 length is 13 residues. Germline V gene data show CDR1 as SQVTM and CDR2 as ANQGSEA. CDR3 amino acids: CSVHRTGSYEQYF. The DNA of the CDR3 is TGCAGCGTCCACCGGACAGGGTCCTACGAGCAGTACTTC.